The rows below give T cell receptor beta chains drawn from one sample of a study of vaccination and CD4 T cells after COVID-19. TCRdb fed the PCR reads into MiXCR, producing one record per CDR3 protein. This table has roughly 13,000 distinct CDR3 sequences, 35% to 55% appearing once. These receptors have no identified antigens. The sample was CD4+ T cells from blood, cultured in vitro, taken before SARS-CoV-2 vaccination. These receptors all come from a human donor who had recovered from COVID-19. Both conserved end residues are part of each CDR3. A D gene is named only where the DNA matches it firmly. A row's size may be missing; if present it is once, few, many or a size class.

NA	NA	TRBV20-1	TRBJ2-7	TGCAGTGCTAGAGACGCGAAAAGCTCCTACGAGCAGTACTTC	CSARDAKSSYEQYF
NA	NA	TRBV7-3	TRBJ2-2	TGTGCCAGCAGCTTATACGGGGGCGACACCGGGGAGCTGTTTTTT	CASSLYGGDTGELFF
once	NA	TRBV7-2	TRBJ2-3	TGTGCCAGCAGCAAAGGCGGGGATACGCAGTATTTT	CASSKGGDTQYF
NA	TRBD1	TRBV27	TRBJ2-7	TGTGCCAGCAGTTGGACCCCGGGACAGGCCTCCTACGAGCAGTACTTC	CASSWTPGQASYEQYF
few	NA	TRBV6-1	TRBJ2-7	TGTGCCAGCAGTGCGGTTCGGGGTGACGTCGAGCAGTACTTC	CASSAVRGDVEQYF
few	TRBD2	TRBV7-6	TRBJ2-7	TGTGCCAGCAGCTTAGAGCCGGGGTCGGGAGGGCAGTACTTC	CASSLEPGSGGQYF
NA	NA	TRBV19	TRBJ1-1	TGTGCCAGTAGTATTTCCCCGGGGGAAGCTTTCTTT	CASSISPGEAFF
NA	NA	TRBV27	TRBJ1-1	TGTGCCAGCAGAGGGCTCAACACTGAAGCTTTCTTT	CASRGLNTEAFF
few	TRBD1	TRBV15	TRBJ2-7	TGTGCCACCAGCAGAGCCCGACGACAGGGGGCCCACGAGCAGTACTTC	CATSRARRQGAHEQYF
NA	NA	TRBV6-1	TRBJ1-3	TGTGCCAGCAGTCCCCCGGGCTCTGGCAACACCATATATTTT	CASSPPGSGNTIYF
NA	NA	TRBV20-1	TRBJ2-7	TGCAGTGCTAGAGATTCCGGGGGGCCTTACGAGCAGTACTTC	CSARDSGGPYEQYF
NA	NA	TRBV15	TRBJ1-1	TGTGCCACCAGCAGAGATAAATTACGCCAGCAAAGCGCGAAGAGGACTGAAGCTTTCTTT	CATSRDKLRQQSAKRTEAFF
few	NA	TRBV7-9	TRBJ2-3	TGTGCCAGCAGCCCGACACCGGGACAAAGCACAGATACGCAGTATTTT	CASSPTPGQSTDTQYF
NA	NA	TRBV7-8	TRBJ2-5	TGTGCCGTGGGCTACCAAGAGACCCAGTACTTC	CAVGYQETQYF
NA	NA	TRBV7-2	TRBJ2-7	TGTGCCAGCAGGGATGGACGGTCCTACGAGCAGTACTTC	CASRDGRSYEQYF
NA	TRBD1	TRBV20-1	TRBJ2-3	TGCAGTGCTGACCCCGGGACAGGGGGCGTCGGTAGCACAGATACGCAGTATTTT	CSADPGTGGVGSTDTQYF
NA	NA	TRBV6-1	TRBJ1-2	TGTGCCAGCAGCCTTACTAAGGAGTATGGCTACACCTTC	CASSLTKEYGYTF
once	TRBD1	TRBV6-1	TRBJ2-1	TGTGCCAGCAGTGCTAGGACAGGGAGCAATGAGCAGTTCTTC	CASSARTGSNEQFF
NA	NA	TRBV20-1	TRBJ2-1	TGCAGTGCTAGATTATACGGAGATGAGCAGTTCTTC	CSARLYGDEQFF
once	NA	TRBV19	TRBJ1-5	TGTGCCAGTAGTATTCCCACAAACCGGGACTACATTAGCAATCAGCCCCAGCATTTT	CASSIPTNRDYISNQPQHF
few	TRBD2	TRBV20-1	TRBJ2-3	TGCAGTGCTAGACGGACTAGCGGAAACACAGATACGCAGTATTTT	CSARRTSGNTDTQYF
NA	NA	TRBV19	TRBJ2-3	TGTGCCAGTAGTCCTACGCGACTAGGGACCACAGATACGCAGTATTTT	CASSPTRLGTTDTQYF
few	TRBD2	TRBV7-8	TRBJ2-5	TGTGCCAGCAGCCCAAGCGCTAGCGGCCAAGAGACCCAGTACTTC	CASSPSASGQETQYF
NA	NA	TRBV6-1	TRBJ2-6	TGTGCCAGCAGCCGCCTCCGGGGCTCTGGGGCCAACGTCCTGACTTTC	CASSRLRGSGANVLTF
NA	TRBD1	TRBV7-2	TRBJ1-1	TGTGCCAGCAGCTACGACAGGGGAGAAGCTTTCTTT	CASSYDRGEAFF
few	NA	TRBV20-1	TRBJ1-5	TGCAGTGCTCAGGAGGCAGGGCTGAATCAGCCCCAGCATTTT	CSAQEAGLNQPQHF
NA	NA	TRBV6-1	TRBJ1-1	TGTGCCAGCTTTACGCTCCGTCCGGGACACCGGATGAACACTGAAGCTTTCTTT	CASFTLRPGHRMNTEAFF
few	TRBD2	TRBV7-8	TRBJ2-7	TGTGCCAGCAGCTCCGGGACTAGCCTCCCCTACGAGCAGTACTTC	CASSSGTSLPYEQYF
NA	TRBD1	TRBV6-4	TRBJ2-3	TGTGCCAGCAGTGGCTCTTCAGGGGGATCCACAGATACGCAGTATTTT	CASSGSSGGSTDTQYF
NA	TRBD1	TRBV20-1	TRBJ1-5	TGCAGTGCTAGCGAACAGGGGCGCGATCAGCCCCAGCATTTT	CSASEQGRDQPQHF
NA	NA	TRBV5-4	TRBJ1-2	TGTGCCACCAGACGTAACTATGGCTACACCTTC	CATRRNYGYTF
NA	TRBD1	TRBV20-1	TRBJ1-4	TGCAGTGCTAGTAGGACAGGAGGTGAAAAACTGTTTTTT	CSASRTGGEKLFF
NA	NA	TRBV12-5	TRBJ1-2	TGTGCTAGTGGTGCATCTGGCTACACCTTC	CASGASGYTF
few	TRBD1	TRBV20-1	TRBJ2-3	TGCAGCGCCGGACAGGGCACAGATACGCAGTATTTT	CSAGQGTDTQYF
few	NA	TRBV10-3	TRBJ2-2	TGTGCCATCAGTCAGGGGCCCGGGGAGCTGTTTTTT	CAISQGPGELFF
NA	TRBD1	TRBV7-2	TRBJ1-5	TGTGCCAGCAGCCCTCGGACAGGGGGAGATCAGCCCCAGCATTTT	CASSPRTGGDQPQHF
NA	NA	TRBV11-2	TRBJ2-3	TGTGCCAGCAGCTTAGACGGGGGCACAGATACGCAGTATTTT	CASSLDGGTDTQYF
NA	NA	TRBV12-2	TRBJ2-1	TGTGCAAGTCTTAAGCAGTTCTTC	CASLKQFF
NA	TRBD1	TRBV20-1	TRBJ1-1	TGCAGTGCCGACCGGACAGGCATGAACACTGAAGCTTTCTTT	CSADRTGMNTEAFF
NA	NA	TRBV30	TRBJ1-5	TGTGCCTGGAGTGCCCTTAAGAATCAGCCCCAGCATTTT	CAWSALKNQPQHF
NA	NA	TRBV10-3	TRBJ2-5	TGTGCCATCAGTGAGGGGGGAGAGACCCAGTACTTC	CAISEGGETQYF
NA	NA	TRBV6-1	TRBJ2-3	TGTGCCAGCATGATACAGGGCGCAGATACGCAGTATTTT	CASMIQGADTQYF
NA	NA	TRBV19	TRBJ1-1	TGTGCCAGTAGTCTCGTCCCCTACACTGAAGCTTTCTTT	CASSLVPYTEAFF
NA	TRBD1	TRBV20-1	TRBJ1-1	TGCAGTGCCCCGGCCAGGGGACAGGACACTGAAGCTTTCTTT	CSAPARGQDTEAFF
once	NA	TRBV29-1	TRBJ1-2	TGCAGCGTTGACCCATTCACCGAGGGATCGGGCTACACCTTC	CSVDPFTEGSGYTF
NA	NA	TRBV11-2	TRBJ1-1	TGTGCCAGCAGCTTAGCGTTCGGGGGCGTTGGGGGTGGCACTGAAGCTTTCTTT	CASSLAFGGVGGGTEAFF
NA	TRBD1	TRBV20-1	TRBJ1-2	TGCAGTGCTCGACAGGGGGCGGATGGCTACACCTTC	CSARQGADGYTF
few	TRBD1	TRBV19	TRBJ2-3	TGTGCCAGTAGTTTAGGACAGGGACCAGATACGCAGTATTTT	CASSLGQGPDTQYF
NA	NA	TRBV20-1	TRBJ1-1	TGCAGTGCACTTAAGCCGGGGGCCATTAATGAAGCTTTCTTT	CSALKPGAINEAFF
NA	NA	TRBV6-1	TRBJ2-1	TGTGCCAGCAGTAACAGGTATGAGCAGTTCTTC	CASSNRYEQFF